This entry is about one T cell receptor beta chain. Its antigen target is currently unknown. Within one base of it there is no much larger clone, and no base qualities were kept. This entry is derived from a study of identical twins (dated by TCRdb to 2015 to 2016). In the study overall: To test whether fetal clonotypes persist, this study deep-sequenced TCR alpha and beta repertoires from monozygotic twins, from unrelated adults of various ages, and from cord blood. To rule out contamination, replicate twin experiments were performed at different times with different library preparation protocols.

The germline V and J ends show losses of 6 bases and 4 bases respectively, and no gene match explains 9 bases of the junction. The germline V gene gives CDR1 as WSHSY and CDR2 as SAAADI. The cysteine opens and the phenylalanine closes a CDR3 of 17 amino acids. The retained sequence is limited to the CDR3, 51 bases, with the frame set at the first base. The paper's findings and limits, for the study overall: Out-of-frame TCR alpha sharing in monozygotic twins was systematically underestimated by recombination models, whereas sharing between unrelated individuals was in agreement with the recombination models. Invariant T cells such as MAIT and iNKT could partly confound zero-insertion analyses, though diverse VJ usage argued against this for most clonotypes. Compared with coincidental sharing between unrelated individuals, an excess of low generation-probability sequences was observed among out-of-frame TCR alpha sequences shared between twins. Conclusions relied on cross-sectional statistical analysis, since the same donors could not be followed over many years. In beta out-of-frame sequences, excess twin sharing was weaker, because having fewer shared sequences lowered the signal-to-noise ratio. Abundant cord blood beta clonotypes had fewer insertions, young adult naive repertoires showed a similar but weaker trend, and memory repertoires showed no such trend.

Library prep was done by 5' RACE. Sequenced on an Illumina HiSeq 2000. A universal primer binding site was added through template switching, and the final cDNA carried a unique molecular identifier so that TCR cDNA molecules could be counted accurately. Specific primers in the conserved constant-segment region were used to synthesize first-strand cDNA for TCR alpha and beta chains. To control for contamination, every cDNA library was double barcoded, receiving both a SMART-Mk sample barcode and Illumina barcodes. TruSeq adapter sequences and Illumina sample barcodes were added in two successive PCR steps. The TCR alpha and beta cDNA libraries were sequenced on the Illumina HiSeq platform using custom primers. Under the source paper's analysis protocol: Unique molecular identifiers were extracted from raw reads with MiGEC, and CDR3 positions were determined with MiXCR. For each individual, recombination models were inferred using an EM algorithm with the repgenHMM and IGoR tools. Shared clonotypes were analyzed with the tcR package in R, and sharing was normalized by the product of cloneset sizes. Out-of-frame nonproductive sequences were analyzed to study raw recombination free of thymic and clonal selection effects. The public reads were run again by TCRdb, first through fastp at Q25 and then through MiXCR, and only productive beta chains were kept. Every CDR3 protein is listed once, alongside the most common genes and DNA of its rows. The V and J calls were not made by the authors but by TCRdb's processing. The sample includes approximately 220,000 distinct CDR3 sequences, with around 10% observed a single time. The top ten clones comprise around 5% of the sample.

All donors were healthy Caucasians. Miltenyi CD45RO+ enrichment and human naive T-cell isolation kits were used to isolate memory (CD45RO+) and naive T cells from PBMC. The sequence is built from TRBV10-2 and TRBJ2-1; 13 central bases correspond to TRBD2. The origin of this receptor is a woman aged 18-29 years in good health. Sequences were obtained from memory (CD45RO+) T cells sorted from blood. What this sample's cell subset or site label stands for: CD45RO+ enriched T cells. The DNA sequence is TGCGCCAGCAGGCTTACTAGCGGGAGGGCAACATACAATGAGCAGTTCTTC. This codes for CASRLTSGRATYNEQFF.